The 26 T cell receptor beta chains reported below all come from one sample, sequenced in a study of blood T cell repertoires in COVID-19. Repertoires were generated with immunoSEQ multiplex PCR, while TCRdb's copy carries only in-frame clones and drops some. The sample has around 62,000 clones, 80% to 95% seen once. The sample comprised peripheral blood. Receptor source: a man aged 70 or older with active COVID-19.

The chain uses TRBV11-3 and TRBJ2-5, with D possibly matching TRBD1 (5 bases). Germline V lookup: CDR1 SGHNT, CDR2 YENEEA. This CDR3 is built from 15 residues. The V gene lost 7 bases and the J gene lost 1 base, with 16 bases spanning the gap. CDR3 loop: CASTPEQGVQETQYF. The CDR3 nucleotides read TGTGCCAGCACTCCGGAGCAGGGCGTCCAAGAGACCCAGTACTTC.

The chain links TRBV9 to TRBJ2-3; D unclear. V dropped 0 bases and J dropped 2 bases, with 10 bases sitting between them. The length of the CDR3 is 15 residues. The germline V gene encodes CDR1 SGDLS and CDR2 YYNGEE. In nucleotides, the CDR3 is TGTGCCAGCAGCGTAGGAGCTAGTAACACAGATACGCAGTATTTT. The encoded protein is CASSVGASNTDTQYF.

The V gene is TRBV11-3, the J gene TRBJ2-3, with 10 bases identical to TRBD2. V shed 5 bases and J 2 bases; nucleotides not matched to a gene: 4. Germline CDR1 and CDR2: SGHNT and YENEEA. The CDR3 is made up of 15 amino acids. CDR3 protein: CASSPGLAYTDTQYF. The CDR3 nucleotides read TGTGCCAGCAGCCCGGGACTAGCGTACACAGATACGCAGTATTTT.

The chain links TRBV7-2 to TRBJ2-1, with 11 bases identical to TRBD2. The V and J ends lost 6 bases and 1 base, in that order; junction bases with no gene match: 5. The CDR3 sequence is 16 residues long. The germline V gene encodes CDR1 SGHTA and CDR2 FQGNSA. The CDR3 loop reads CASSQASGGSYNEQFF. The DNA of the CDR3 is TGTGCCAGCAGTCAAGCTAGCGGGGGGTCCTACAATGAGCAGTTCTTC.

This clone appeared a single time. The chain has TRBV6-6 and TRBJ1-4, with 10 bases aligning to TRBD1. The CDR3 runs 14 residues. Germline V CDR1 and CDR2: MNHNY, SVGAGI (reference sequence). Unmatched junction bases numbered 4, after V lost 6 bases and J lost 6 bases. CDR3: CASSMTGGDEKLFF. CDR3 in DNA: TGTGCCAGCAGCATGACAGGGGGCGATGAAAAACTGTTTTTT.

The chain uses TRBV9 and TRBJ2-3; 11 positions agree with TRBD2. The germline CDR1 and CDR2 sequences are SGDLS and YYNGEE. The CDR3 runs 16 residues. The V and J ends lost 3 bases and 3 bases, in that order; junction bases with no gene match: 6. The CDR3 DNA reads TGTGCCAGCAGCGCGGGACTAGCGGTATTAACAGATACGCAGTATTTT. Translation gives CASSAGLAVLTDTQYF. The full variable domain, rest sourced from reference TRBV9 and TRBJ2-3, is DSGVTQTPKHLITATGQRVTLRCSPRSGDLSVYWYQQSLDQGLQFLIQYYNGEERAKGNILERFSAQQFPDLHSELNLSSLELGDSALYFCASSAGLAVLTDTQYFGPGTRLTVL.

The chain recombines TRBV7-8 with TRBJ1-1, with D perhaps TRBD1 (6 bases). Germline CDR1 reads SGHVS; CDR2 reads FQNEAQ. V dropped 5 bases and J dropped 7 bases, with 14 bases sitting between them. CDR3 length equals 13 residues. Here the CDR3 DNA reads TGTGCCAGCAGCGACCAGACAGGATTTGAAGCTTTCTTT. This sequence encodes CASSDQTGFEAFF.

This rearrangement joins TRBV15 to TRBJ2-7, with TRBD1 matching 8 bases. The CDR3 spans 14 residues. Losses at the gene ends were 3 bases for V and 3 bases for J; bases not matched to a gene: 4. The germline CDR1 and CDR2 sequences are LNHNV and YYDKDF (reference sequence). The CDR3 spells CATSRRQGNYEQYF. The CDR3 region has the DNA TGTGCCACCAGCAGGAGACAGGGGAACTACGAGCAGTACTTC.

The chain uses TRBV4-3 and TRBJ1-6, with a possible D match to TRBD1 (6 bases). The germline V gene has CDR1 LGHNA and CDR2 YSLEER. Trimming pared 0 bases from V and 9 bases from J, leaving 12 bases between. CDR3 length: 15 residues. This CDR3 is CASSQDKGVGSPLHF. As DNA, the CDR3 is TGCGCCAGCAGCCAAGATAAGGGGGTCGGTTCACCCCTCCACTTT.

V is TRBV27 and J is TRBJ2-7; 10 positions match TRBD2. The CDR3 runs 13 residues. The ends lost 4 bases at V and 4 bases at J; junction bases unmatched: 1. Per the germline V gene, CDR1 is MNHEY and CDR2 is SMNVEV (reference sequence). The CDR3 DNA reads as TGTGCCAGCAGTTCTAGCGGGGGTTACGAGCAGTACTTC. It codes for CASSSSGGYEQYF.

V is TRBV9 and J is TRBJ2-5; TRBD2 might be the D (6 bases). The V end lost 4 bases, the J end lost 1 base, and 11 bases lay between the germline ends. In germline, CDR1 is SGDLS, CDR2 YYNGEE. This CDR3 spans 14 amino acids. The CDR3 reads CASSFRGTQETQYF. CDR3 DNA sequence: TGTGCCAGCAGCTTTCGGGGGACCCAAGAGACCCAGTACTTC.

This clone appeared once. CDR3 protein: CASSPTSGDTDTQYF. CDR3 DNA: TGTGCCAGCAGCCCGACTAGCGGGGACACAGATACGCAGTATTTT. J is TRBJ2-3 and V is TRBV11-3, with 11 nucleotides matching TRBD2. The CDR3 runs to 15 residues. CDR1 is SGHNT and CDR2 is YENEEA in the germline V gene. Trimming took 5 bases from V and 2 from J; bases not matched to a gene: 3.

The chain is built from TRBV5-1 and TRBJ2-3; perhaps TRBD2 as D (5 bases). This CDR3 spans 14 amino acids. Germline V CDR1 and CDR2: SGHRS, YFSETQ. With 3 bases removed from V and 1 base from J, the gap between germline ends came to 9 bases. The CDR3 coding sequence is TGCGCCAGCAGCTCAGAGGGAGGCACAGATACGCAGTATTTT. Protein product: CASSSEGGTDTQYF.

A few counts support this clone. This rearrangement joins TRBV5-4 to TRBJ1-6, with D perhaps TRBD1 (5 bases). From germline, CDR1 is SGHNT and CDR2 YYREEE (reference sequence). The CDR3 extends over 15 amino acids. The V end lost 1 base, the J end lost 6 bases, and 11 bases lay between the germline ends. For the CDR3, the DNA is TGTGCCAGCAGCTTGTTGCAGGGAGGTAATTCACCCCTCCACTTT. It translates to CASSLLQGGNSPLHF.

This clone appeared once. The chain joins TRBV6-1 to TRBJ2-1; D is possibly TRBD2 (5 bases). Germline V gene data show CDR1 as MNHNS and CDR2 as SASEGT. With 2 bases removed from V and 7 bases from J, the gap between germline ends came to 12 bases. CDR3 length equals 14 residues. The CDR3 DNA reads TGTGCCAGCAGTGAATTGACTATCGGTAATGAGCAGTTCTTC. Its protein is CASSELTIGNEQFF.

CDR3 sequence: CASSPTGGLSPLHF. The CDR3 region has the DNA TGTGCCAGCAGCCCGACAGGGGGCCTTTCACCCCTCCACTTT. The rearrangement joins TRBV28 to TRBJ1-6; 10 positions match TRBD1. The CDR3 is 14 amino acids. Germline values: CDR1 MDHEN, CDR2 SYDVKM. Trimming at V came to 6 bases and at J to 9 bases, leaving 5 bases not matched to a gene.

This clone turned up a few times. The genes are TRBV19 and TRBJ1-5, with a tentative D call TRBD1 (5 bases). Between the trimmed V and J ends, which lost 1 base and 7 bases, there was a span of 14 bases. Looked up from germline, CDR1 is LNHDA and CDR2 is SQIVND (reference sequence). The CDR3 loop spans 15 amino acids. The CDR3 is CASSIGGRAVQPQHF. The CDR3, as DNA: TGTGCCAGTAGTATAGGGGGCAGGGCCGTCCAGCCCCAGCATTTT.

This chain connects TRBV7-2 to TRBJ2-5, with D perhaps TRBD1 (6 bases). With 10 bases removed from V and 1 base from J, the gap between germline ends came to 16 bases. The V gene's germline CDR1 is SGHTA and CDR2 FQGNSA. The CDR3 is 14 amino acids. The CDR3 spells CATALGGSQETQYF. CDR3 nucleotide sequence: TGTGCCACCGCGTTAGGGGGTTCCCAAGAGACCCAGTACTTC. Together with reference TRBV7-2 and TRBJ2-5, the CDR3 gives the full variable domain: GAGVSQSPSNKVTEKGKDVELRCDPISGHTALYWYRQSLGQGLEFLIYFQGNSAPDKSGLPSDRFSAERTGGSVSTLTIQRTQQEDSAVYLCATALGGSQETQYFGPGTRLLVL.

This clone came up once. V is TRBV11-2 and J is TRBJ1-1; TRBD1 matches 7 bases. V gave up 3 bases and J gave up 4 bases; unmatched junction bases: 8. From germline, CDR1 is SGHAT and CDR2 FQNNGV. The CDR3 is made up of 15 amino acids. CDR3 nucleotides: TGTGCCAGCAGCTTCCAGACAGGGTCGGGCACTGAAGCTTTCTTT. Protein: CASSFQTGSGTEAFF.

This clone was recorded a few times. The chain recombines TRBV6-5 with TRBJ1-3; D remains ambiguous. This CDR3 contains 13 residues. The germline V and J ends were trimmed by 7 bases and 0 bases, with 7 bases remaining between them. Germline CDR1 reads MNHEY; CDR2 reads SVGAGI. CDR3 sequence: CASTLYSGNTIYF. The CDR3 nucleotides are TGTGCCAGCACTCTTTACTCTGGAAACACCATATATTTT.

The chain combines TRBV10-1 with TRBJ1-1, with 7 bases matching TRBD1. The V and J ends lost 7 bases and 3 bases, in that order; junction bases with no gene match: 5. The CDR3 is 13 amino acids. CDR1 WNHNN and CDR2 SYGVQD come from the germline V gene (reference sequence). Written as DNA, the CDR3 is TGCGCCAGCATCGAAACAGGGGACACTGAAGCTTTCTTT. It translates to CASIETGDTEAFF.

The chain's CDR3 is CASSTAGTGGHIDTQYF. CDR3 nucleotides: TGTGCCAGCAGCACCGCCGGGACAGGGGGCCATATAGATACGCAGTATTTT. The chain carries TRBV5-5 and TRBJ2-3, with 12 bases fitting TRBD1. Trimming removed 4 bases from V and 5 bases from J; junction bases left unmatched: 11. The germline V gene encodes CDR1 SGHKS and CDR2 YYEKEE (reference sequence). The CDR3 extends over 17 amino acids.

The V and J genes are TRBV29-1 and TRBJ1-2; 8 positions match TRBD1. Germline V CDR1 and CDR2: SQVTM, ANQGSEA. The CDR3 length is 14 residues. Losses at the gene ends were 5 bases for V and 0 bases for J; bases not matched to a gene: 5. DNA of the CDR3: TGCAGCGTTCTCGGGACAGGAGCTAACTATGGCTACACCTTC. Protein product: CSVLGTGANYGYTF. Full variable domain (outside the CDR3, taken from reference TRBV29-1 and TRBJ1-2): SAVISQKPSRDICQRGTSLTIQCQVDSQVTMMFWYRQQPGQSLTLIATANQGSEATYESGFVIDKFPISRPNLTFSTLTVSNMSPEDSSIYLCSVLGTGANYGYTFGSGTRLTVV.

The gene calls are TRBV6-6 and TRBJ2-1; 8 bases agree with TRBD1. The V segment lost 5 bases and the J segment 2 bases; nucleotides outside the gene matches: 5. Germline V gives CDR1 MNHNY, CDR2 SVGAGI (reference sequence). The CDR3 is 15 residues long. This CDR3 is CASSIPGQAYNEQFF. The CDR3 coding sequence is TGTGCCAGCAGTATTCCGGGACAGGCCTACAATGAGCAGTTCTTC.

Only one count was recorded for this clone. The rearrangement joins TRBV5-4 to TRBJ1-6; tentatively, D is TRBD1 (6 bases). Trimming pared 3 bases from V and 1 base from J, leaving 11 bases between. This CDR3 contains 16 residues. CDR1 and CDR2 (germline): SGHNT, YYREEE (reference sequence). Here the CDR3 DNA reads TGTGCCAGCAGCTCCGGGGGGGCTTCCTATAATTCACCCCTCCACTTT. This gives the protein CASSSGGASYNSPLHF.

V usage is TRBV4-1 and J usage is TRBJ1-1; a weak D match, TRBD1 (6 bases). Trimming took 4 bases from V and 2 from J, leaving 8 bases between them. CDR1 is MGHRA and CDR2 is YSYEKL in the germline V gene. This CDR3 comprises 13 residues. CDR3 in DNA: TGCGCCAGCAGCCCGACAGGTAACACTGAAGCTTTCTTT. Its translation: CASSPTGNTEAFF.